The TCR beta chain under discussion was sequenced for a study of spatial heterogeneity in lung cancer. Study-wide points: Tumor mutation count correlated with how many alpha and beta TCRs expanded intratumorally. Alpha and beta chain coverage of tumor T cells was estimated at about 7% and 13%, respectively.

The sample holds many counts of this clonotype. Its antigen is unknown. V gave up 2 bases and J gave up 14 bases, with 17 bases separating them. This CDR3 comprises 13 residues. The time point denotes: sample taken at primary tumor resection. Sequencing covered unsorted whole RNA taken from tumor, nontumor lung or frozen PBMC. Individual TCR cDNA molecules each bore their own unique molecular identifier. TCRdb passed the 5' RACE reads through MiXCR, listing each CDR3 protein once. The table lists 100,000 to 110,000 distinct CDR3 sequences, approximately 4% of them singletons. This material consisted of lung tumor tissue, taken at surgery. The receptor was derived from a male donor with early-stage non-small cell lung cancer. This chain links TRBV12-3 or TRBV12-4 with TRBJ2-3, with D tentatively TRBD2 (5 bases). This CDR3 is CASSLRQTGFRYF. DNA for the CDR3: TGTGCCAGCAGTTTACGGCAAACGGGGTTCCGGTATTTT.